Listed here are 16 T cell receptor beta chains from one sample, sequenced in a study of T-cell memory formation after mild COVID-19. TCRdb ran MiXCR on the 5' RACE reads and lists one entry per CDR3 protein. The data show roughly 500,000 distinct CDR3 sequences, roughly 20% seen once. Input material: PBMCs or a T cell subset sorted from them (not recorded which). These TCRs come from an adult woman who had mild COVID-19 (a few samples of this study predate the infection). Cell type and time point are not known.

V and J are TRBV3-1 and TRBJ2-7; 10 nucleotides align to TRBD2. The CDR3 is 16 amino acids. CDR1 LGHDT and CDR2 YNNKEL come from the germline V gene (reference sequence). After removal of 1 base from V and 4 bases from J, the junction contained 7 bases not matched to a gene. The CDR3 DNA sequence: TGTGCCAGCAGCCAAGTGGCCAGCGGGAGGGATTACGAGCAGTACTTC. Encoded protein: CASSQVASGRDYEQYF.

This clonotype was picked up a small number of times. The genes are TRBV20-1 and TRBJ2-7; TRBD1 matches 8 bases. The CDR3 is made up of 16 amino acids. The J segment lost 2 bases and the V segment lost 3 bases, leaving 12 bases of the junction unmatched. The germline CDR1 and CDR2 sequences are DFQATT and SNEGSKA (reference sequence). This CDR3 reads CSARGLRGTGPYEQYF. CDR3 DNA: TGCAGTGCTAGGGGATTACGCGGGACAGGACCCTACGAGCAGTACTTC.

The chain joins TRBV9 to TRBJ2-3, with TRBD2 matching 14 bases. The V gene end was trimmed by 3 bases and the J gene end by 3 bases; junction bases not matched to a gene: 6. This CDR3 is 17 amino acids long. CDR1 and CDR2 from the germline V gene are SGDLS and YYNGEE. CDR3 nucleotide sequence: TGTGCCAGCAGCGCCGGGACTAGCGGGGGAGCAACAGATACGCAGTATTTT. This encodes CASSAGTSGGATDTQYF.

This clonotype was seen a few times. V and J are TRBV29-1 and TRBJ2-1; 9 bases align to TRBD2. Germline values: CDR1 SQVTM, CDR2 ANQGSEA. J was trimmed by 0 bases and V by 4 bases; bases with no gene match: 22. This CDR3 region has 21 residues. DNA for the CDR3: TGCAGCGTTGGGGGCTTTGTGGGGGTGAGCGGGAGGCGGAGCTCCTACAATGAGCAGTTCTTC. The encoded protein is CSVGGFVGVSGRRSSYNEQFF.

The chain has TRBV4-1 and TRBJ2-7, with 7 nucleotides matching TRBD2. Germline CDR1 and CDR2: MGHRA and YSYEKL. There are 14 residues in the CDR3. The trim removed 3 bases at V and 1 base at J, leaving 3 bases unmatched. The CDR3 reads CASSHPGGSYEQYF. CDR3 sequence (DNA): TGCGCCAGCAGCCATCCGGGGGGATCCTACGAGCAGTACTTC.

This chain uses TRBV3-1 with TRBJ2-7, with 9 nucleotides matching TRBD1. This CDR3 comprises 15 residues. Germline CDR1 LGHDT, CDR2 YNNKEL (reference sequence). V lost 4 bases, J lost 1 base, and 5 bases stayed unmatched. CDR3 coding DNA: TGTGCCAGCAGCCCTCGCGGGACAGGGTCCTACGAGCAGTACTTC. Amino acids: CASSPRGTGSYEQYF.

Only one count was recorded for this clonotype. This chain uses TRBV14 with TRBJ1-2; D unresolved. Between the trimmed V and J ends, which lost 4 bases and 3 bases, there was a span of 9 bases. This CDR3 is built from 13 residues. The germline V gene has CDR1 SGHDN and CDR2 FVKESK. CDR3 amino acids: CASSRDNYYGYTF. In nucleotides, the CDR3 is TGTGCCAGCAGCCGAGACAATTACTATGGCTACACCTTC. Drawing the rest from reference TRBV14 and TRBJ1-2, the complete variable domain is EAGVTQFPSHSVIEKGQTVTLRCDPISGHDNLYWYRRVMGKEIKFLLHFVKESKQDESGMPNNRFLAERTGGTYSTLKVQPAELEDSGVYFCASSRDNYYGYTFGSGTRLTVV.

This chain connects TRBV27 to TRBJ1-5; maybe TRBD1 (5 bases). Germline V lookup: CDR1 MNHEY, CDR2 SMNVEV (reference sequence). Trimming left V 6 bases short and J 1 base short, with 10 bases between. This CDR3 contains 14 residues. This CDR3 reads CASRARDSNQPQHF. The CDR3 DNA sequence: TGTGCCAGCAGAGCCCGGGACAGCAATCAGCCCCAGCATTTT.

J is TRBJ2-1 and V is TRBV20-1; 10 nucleotides match TRBD2. Germline lookup yields CDR1 DFQATT and CDR2 SNEGSKA (reference sequence). Trimming removed 3 bases from V and 6 bases from J; junction bases left unmatched: 8. This CDR3 has 15 amino acids. The CDR3 loop reads CSARPLAGALNEQFF. The CDR3 nucleotides read TGCAGTGCTAGGCCCCTAGCGGGGGCCCTCAATGAGCAGTTCTTC.

The chain joins TRBV2 to TRBJ1-2, with 7 bases aligning to TRBD1. Germline trimming cut 6 bases from V and 5 bases from J; bases unmatched to any gene: 12. The CDR3 has 15 residues. Germline V CDR1 and CDR2: SNHLY, FYNNEI. As DNA, the CDR3 is TGTGCCAGCAGGTTAAATCGAGACAGGGCTTATGGCTACACCTTC. Translating it yields CASRLNRDRAYGYTF.

This clonotype was counted ten times or more. The genes are TRBV4-2 and TRBJ2-5, with TRBD2 identical over 9 bases. Per the germline V gene, CDR1 is LGHNA and CDR2 is YNFKEQ. The CDR3 has 18 residues. The ends lost 3 bases at V and 2 bases at J; junction bases unmatched: 13. Here the CDR3 reads CASSQPLSRGGDQETQYF. DNA of the CDR3: TGTGCCAGCAGCCAGCCGTTATCGCGCGGGGGGGATCAAGAGACCCAGTACTTC.

This clonotype was counted only a few times. The V gene is TRBV5-1, the J gene TRBJ1-6, with 10 bases aligning to TRBD1. Germline trimming cut 4 bases from V and 9 bases from J; bases unmatched to any gene: 4. This CDR3 has 14 amino acids. Germline values: CDR1 SGHRS, CDR2 YFSETQ. The CDR3 spells CASSQGQGVSPLHF. Here the CDR3 DNA reads TGCGCCAGCAGCCAAGGACAGGGGGTTTCACCCCTCCACTTT.

This clonotype was counted only a few times. The gene calls are TRBV7-2 and TRBJ1-2; D uncertain. The CDR3 covers 14 residues. CDR1 and CDR2 (germline): SGHTA, FQGNSA. V was pared by 5 bases and J by 4 bases, with 14 bases between. The CDR3 loop reads CASSDTIMGYGYTF. CDR3 coding DNA: TGTGCCAGCAGCGACACCATTATGGGCTATGGCTACACCTTC.

A few counts support this clonotype. This chain joins TRBV19 and TRBJ2-7; 11 bases are a match to TRBD1. In germline, CDR1 is LNHDA, CDR2 SQIVND (reference sequence). V was clipped by 5 bases and J by 5 bases; unmatched bases: 5. CDR3 length: 14 residues. Here the CDR3 DNA reads TGTGCCAGTAGTCCGGGACAGGGGGGCAACGAGCAGTACTTC. This translates into CASSPGQGGNEQYF.

In its sample, this clonotype was seen many times. This sequence joins TRBV5-1 and TRBJ2-6; D is possibly TRBD1 (5 bases). V lost 2 bases, J lost 0 bases, and 6 bases lay in between. There are 15 residues in the CDR3. The germline CDR1 and CDR2 sequences are SGHRS and YFSETQ. CDR3 sequence (DNA): TGCGCCAGCAGCTTAGACAGCTCTGGGGCCAACGTCCTGACTTTC. Translated: CASSLDSSGANVLTF.

In this sample, this clonotype turned up a few times. CDR3: CSVRTRGGGIHEQFF. CDR3 DNA: TGCAGCGTTCGAACGCGGGGGGGCGGGATACATGAGCAGTTCTTC. This chain connects TRBV29-1 to TRBJ2-1, with 9 bases lining up with TRBD2. Germline loops: CDR1 SQVTM, CDR2 ANQGSEA. With 5 bases clipped from V and 8 bases from J, the junction kept 13 bases outside the gene matches. CDR3 size: 15 residues.